This T cell receptor (beta chain) was identified in a study of Graves' ophthalmopathy and Graves' hyperthyroidism. Study background: Samples of peripheral blood were obtained at initial diagnosis, prior to treatment of any kind.

The CDR3 is made up of 13 amino acids. Germline V gives CDR1 LGHNA, CDR2 YSLEER. As the template, RNA transcripts were used to amplify TCR beta CDR3 regions. Second-round multiplex PCR came after first-round RT-PCR with HTBI primers. From the multiplex PCR reads, TCRdb called clonotypes with MiXCR, one entry per CDR3 protein. The sample lists over 45,000 distinct CDR3 sequences, around 48% occurring once. To note about this clonotype: An end of the junction does not agree with germline; a read error may underlie this.

The V gene is TRBV4-3, the J gene TRBJ2-7, with a tentative D call TRBD1 (6 bases). This clonotype was obtained from an adult man with Graves' ophthalmopathy. Sequencing was carried out using peripheral blood. For the CDR3, the DNA is TGCGCCAGCAGCCAAGATCGGGGACAAAGGAGGCACTTC. Encoded protein: CASSQDRGQRRHF.